This record concerns one TCR beta chain sequence. This specimen belongs to a study of blood T cell repertoires in COVID-19. Study information: Italy, Spain and the United States were the sources of the convalescent and acute COVID-19 samples.

The germline CDR1 and CDR2 sequences are MNHEY and SVGEGT. This CDR3 comprises 14 residues. Trimming removed 2 bases from V and 7 bases from J; junction bases left unmatched: 4. Original methodology: Nucleated cell number was recorded as an estimate derived from reference gene primer amplification. Measured with immunoSEQ multiplex PCR; TCRdb has only the in-frame clones, and not every one. The V and J calls and the clone size are those of that table, but D and trimming were determined from the DNA. The sample lists 300,000 to 400,000 clones, around 83% occurring once. This TCR derives from a man aged 30 to 45 with active or convalescent COVID-19. The sample taken for sequencing was peripheral blood. The chain recombines TRBV6-2 or TRBV6-3 with TRBJ2-1, with TRBD2 matching 8 bases. In DNA form, the CDR3 reads TGTGCCAGCAGTTACCCGGGGGGGCGGAATGAGCAGTTCTTC. This sequence encodes CASSYPGGRNEQFF.